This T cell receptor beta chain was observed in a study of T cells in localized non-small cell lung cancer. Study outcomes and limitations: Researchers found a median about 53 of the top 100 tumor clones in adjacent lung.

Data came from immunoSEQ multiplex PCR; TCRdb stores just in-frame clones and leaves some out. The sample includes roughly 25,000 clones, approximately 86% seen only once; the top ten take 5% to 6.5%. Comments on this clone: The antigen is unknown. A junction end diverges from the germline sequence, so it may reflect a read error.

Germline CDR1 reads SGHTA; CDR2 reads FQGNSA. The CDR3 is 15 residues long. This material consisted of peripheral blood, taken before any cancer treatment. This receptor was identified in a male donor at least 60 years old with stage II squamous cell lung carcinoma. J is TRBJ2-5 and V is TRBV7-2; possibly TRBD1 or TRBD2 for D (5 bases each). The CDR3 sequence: CASSLARTLQETQYF. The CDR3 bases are TGTGCCAGCAGCCTAGCCCGGACACTCCAAGAGACCCAGTACTTC.